Listed below are T cell receptor beta chains from one sample, sequenced in a study of T cell repertoires in cytomegalovirus infection. The antigens these receptors bind are not known. Each CDR3 protein gets one entry after TCRdb re-called the reads with MiXCR. The repertoire has just under 500,000 distinct CDR3 sequences, more than 30% of them found once; the top ten carry about 17%. Sequencing was performed on cultured PBMCs, taken from culture after CMV antigen stimulation. Receptors originate from a human donor in good health (CMV status not recorded). Some clones in this sample may be carry-over from other donors' samples. Each CDR3 is given with its conserved first and last residue. A D gene is named only where the DNA matches it firmly. Only some rows state a clone size, as once, few, many or a class for expanded clones.

-	13	TRBV28	TRBJ1-1	-	CASSPTGLVEAFF	TGTGCCAGCAGTCCCACGGGATTAGTGGAAGCTTTCTTT
-	17	TRBV7-3	TRBJ2-3	-	CASSAFPVARGEDTQYF	TGTGCCAGCAGCGCCTTCCCGGTAGCGCGAGGGGAAGATACGCAGTATTTT
few	15	TRBV7-2	TRBJ1-1	-	CASSARVQGNTEAFF	TGTGCCAGCAGCGCGAGGGTACAGGGTAACACTGAAGCTTTCTTT
-	17	TRBV7-9	TRBJ2-1	TRBD2	CASSLGGLAGVYNEQFF	TGTGCCAGCAGCTTAGGAGGCCTAGCGGGGGTCTACAATGAGCAGTTCTTC
-	13	TRBV12-3/TRBV12-4	TRBJ1-5	-	CASSLNIAGTQHF	TGTGCCAGCAGTTTAAACATCGCCGGGACCCAGCATTTT
once	17	TRBV6-5	TRBJ2-1	TRBD2	CASSYTVGGSSYNEQFF	TGTGCCAGCAGTTACACCGTTGGCGGGAGCTCCTACAATGAGCAGTTCTTC
-	14	TRBV11-2	TRBJ1-2	-	CASSWDGANYGYTF	TGTGCCAGCAGCTGGGACGGAGCTAACTATGGCTACACCTTC
-	14	TRBV6-5	TRBJ1-1	-	CASRGAGVNTEAFF	TGTGCCAGCAGAGGGGCAGGCGTGAACACTGAAGCTTTCTTT
-	14	TRBV19	TRBJ2-5	TRBD2	CASSRAGGGETQYF	TGTGCCAGTAGCCGAGCGGGAGGGGGAGAGACCCAGTACTTC
-	15	TRBV7-3	TRBJ2-7	-	CASSPGVGAHYEQYF	TGTGCCAGCAGCCCCGGAGTAGGGGCGCACTACGAGCAGTACTTC
-	17	TRBV30	TRBJ2-3	-	CAWISPLDTQRGDTQYF	TGTGCCTGGATTTCCCCATTGGACACTCAACGGGGAGATACGCAGTATTTT
once	17	TRBV15	TRBJ2-6	-	CATSRDGGWAGANVLTF	TGTGCCACCAGCAGAGATGGAGGTTGGGCTGGGGCCAACGTCCTGACTTTC
-	19	TRBV27	TRBJ2-1	TRBD2	CASSSRTSGRTGSYNEQFF	TGTGCCAGCAGTTCACGGACTAGCGGGAGGACAGGCTCCTACAATGAGCAGTTCTTC
few	15	TRBV4-1	TRBJ1-2	TRBD1	CASSQPTGAPGGYTF	TGCGCCAGCAGCCAACCGACAGGGGCCCCGGGAGGCTACACCTTC
few	17	TRBV12-3/TRBV12-4	TRBJ2-2	-	CASTPNEPTVNTGELFF	TGTGCCAGCACCCCTAATGAACCAACGGTCAACACCGGGGAGCTGTTTTTT
-	18	TRBV6-2/TRBV6-3	TRBJ2-2	-	CASRRPTSGVSNTGELFF	TGTGCCAGCAGAAGGCCTACTTCCGGGGTATCGAACACCGGGGAGCTGTTTTTT
-	16	TRBV25-1	TRBJ2-1	TRBD2	CASSIIGLAGKYEQFF	TGTGCCAGCAGTATAATAGGACTAGCGGGAAAATATGAGCAGTTCTTC
few	17	TRBV4-1	TRBJ1-6	TRBD1	CASSQRGQGRHNSPLHF	TGCGCCAGCAGCCAACGCGGACAGGGGAGGCATAATTCACCCCTCCACTTT
few	14	TRBV7-6	TRBJ2-5	-	CASSLEGNQETQYF	TGTGCCAGCAGCTTAGAGGGGAACCAAGAGACCCAGTACTTC
few	15	TRBV11-1	TRBJ2-7	TRBD2	CASSIRAGIVYEQYF	TGTGCCAGCAGCATCCGAGCGGGAATAGTCTACGAGCAGTACTTC
few	15	TRBV28	TRBJ2-5	TRBD1	CASRNGQGALETQYF	TGTGCCAGCAGGAACGGGCAGGGGGCGCTTGAGACCCAGTACTTC
-	16	TRBV3-1	TRBJ2-3	TRBD2	CASSQGLAGVTDTQYF	TGTGCCAGCAGCCAAGGGCTAGCGGGAGTGACAGATACGCAGTATTTT
few	19	TRBV12-3/TRBV12-4	TRBJ2-2	TRBD2	CASSLMFGSGSIGTGELFF	TGTGCCAGCAGTTTAATGTTTGGTAGCGGGAGCATCGGAACCGGGGAGCTGTTTTTT
-	14	TRBV19	TRBJ2-1	TRBD1	CASRQGPTYNEQFF	TGTGCCAGCCGACAGGGTCCCACCTACAATGAGCAGTTCTTC
-	15	TRBV10-3	TRBJ2-3	-	CAISDSSGSTDTQYF	TGTGCCATCAGTGATTCAAGCGGGAGCACAGATACGCAGTATTTT
-	15	TRBV5-4	TRBJ1-2	-	CASSRELAGIYGYTF	TGTGCCAGCAGCCGGGAGTTGGCGGGGATCTATGGCTACACCTTC
few	16	TRBV2	TRBJ2-7	TRBD2	CASSYTSGGFSYEQYF	TGTGCCAGCAGTTATACTAGCGGGGGATTCTCCTACGAGCAGTACTTC
-	16	TRBV6-4	TRBJ2-2	-	CASSDEALAGPGELFF	TGTGCCAGCAGTGACGAGGCACTAGCTGGTCCCGGGGAGCTGTTTTTT
-	18	TRBV25-1	TRBJ2-5	TRBD1	CASSPQLPTGTRQETQYF	TGTGCCAGCAGTCCCCAGCTCCCGACAGGGACCCGCCAAGAGACCCAGTACTTC
-	15	TRBV11-2	TRBJ2-1	-	CASSLEVGAYNEQFF	TGTGCCAGCAGCTTAGAGGTGGGGGCATACAATGAGCAGTTCTTC
-	15	TRBV7-9	TRBJ1-4	-	CASSQSRVGNEKLFF	TGTGCCAGCAGCCAGTCCAGGGTCGGCAATGAAAAACTGTTTTTT
-	11	TRBV25-1	TRBJ2-7	-	CASSWRYEQYF	TGTGCCAGCAGTTGGCGTTACGAGCAGTACTTC
-	15	TRBV5-1	TRBJ2-7	-	CASSLGGASSYEQYF	TGCGCCAGCAGCCTTGGTGGGGCGAGCTCCTACGAGCAGTACTTC
-	16	TRBV3-1	TRBJ1-1	TRBD1	CASSPETGLLNTEAFF	TGTGCCAGCAGCCCTGAGACAGGGCTGCTGAACACTGAAGCTTTCTTT
-	13	TRBV7-2	TRBJ2-5	TRBD1	CASSQGQQETQYF	TGTGCCAGCAGCCAGGGACAGCAAGAGACCCAGTACTTC
-	13	TRBV12-3/TRBV12-4	TRBJ2-1	TRBD1	CATDRDRGNEQFF	TGTGCCACCGATCGGGACAGGGGTAATGAGCAGTTCTTC
many	16	TRBV7-2	TRBJ2-1	TRBD2	CASSLGRAGGNNEQFF	TGTGCCAGCAGCTTAGGACGGGCGGGAGGAAACAATGAGCAGTTCTTC
-	17	TRBV7-3	TRBJ2-4	-	CASSLTRLANSKNIQYF	TGTGCCAGCAGCTTAACCCGGCTGGCAAACTCCAAAAACATTCAGTACTTC
many	16	TRBV7-2	TRBJ2-2	-	CASSLAGGSNTGELFF	TGTGCCAGCAGCTTAGCGGGAGGATCGAACACCGGGGAGCTGTTTTTT
few	18	TRBV12-3/TRBV12-4	TRBJ2-1	-	CASSLTSRTQGSYNEQFF	TGTGCCAGCAGTTTAACGTCCCGCACTCAGGGCTCCTACAATGAGCAGTTCTTC
once	14	TRBV5-1	TRBJ1-3	TRBD1	CASSLRDSGNTIYF	TGCGCCAGCAGCCTACGGGACAGTGGAAACACCATATATTTT
few	15	TRBV28	TRBJ1-4	-	CASSPRTATNEKLFF	TGTGCCAGCAGTCCACGGACGGCAACTAATGAAAAACTGTTTTTT
-	15	TRBV15	TRBJ2-3	-	CATSRDRGPTDTQYF	TGTGCCACCAGCAGAGATCGGGGCCCCACAGATACGCAGTATTTT
many	13	TRBV12-3/TRBV12-4	TRBJ1-1	TRBD1	CASSRTGDTEAFF	TGTGCCAGCAGTCGGACAGGGGACACTGAAGCTTTCTTT
-	13	TRBV30	TRBJ1-1	-	CAWSVTGSTEAFF	TGTGCCTGGAGTGTAACAGGGAGCACTGAAGCTTTCTTT